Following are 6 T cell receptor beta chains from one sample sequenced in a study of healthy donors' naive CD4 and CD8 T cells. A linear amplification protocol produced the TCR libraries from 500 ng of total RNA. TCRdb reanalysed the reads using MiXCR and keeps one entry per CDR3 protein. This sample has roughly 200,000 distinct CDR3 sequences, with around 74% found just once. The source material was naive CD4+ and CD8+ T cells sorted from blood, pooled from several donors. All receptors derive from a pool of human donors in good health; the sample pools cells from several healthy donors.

CDR3 coding DNA: TGTGCCAGCAGTTTAGCACCGGACAGTGTTTATGGCTACACCTTC. It encodes CASSLAPDSVYGYTF. This chain uses TRBV12-5 with TRBJ1-2, with TRBD1 as a possible D gene (6 bases). Germline lookup yields CDR1 LGHNT and CDR2 FRNRAP. The CDR3 has 15 amino acids. Using reference TRBV12-5 and TRBJ1-2 for the parts outside the CDR3, the full variable domain is DARVTQTPRHKVTEMGQEVTMRCQPILGHNTVFWYRQTMMQGLELLAYFRNRAPLDDSGMPKDRFSAEMPDATLATLKIQPSEPRDSAVYFCASSLAPDSVYGYTFGSGTRLTVV.

Here the CDR3 DNA reads TGTGCCAGTAGTCGGAGGACAGGGTTTAACACTGAAGCTTTCTTT. This translates into CASSRRTGFNTEAFF. The rearrangement links TRBV19 to TRBJ1-1, with TRBD1 matching over 8 bases. The V segment lost 5 bases and the J segment 2 bases; nucleotides outside the gene matches: 7. This CDR3 has 15 residues. Germline V CDR1 and CDR2: LNHDA, SQIVND (reference sequence).

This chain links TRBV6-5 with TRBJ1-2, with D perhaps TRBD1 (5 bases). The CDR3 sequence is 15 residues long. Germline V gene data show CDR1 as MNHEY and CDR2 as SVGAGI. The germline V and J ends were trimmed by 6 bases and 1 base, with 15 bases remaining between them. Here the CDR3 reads CASRPADRYNYGYTF. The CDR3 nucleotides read TGTGCCAGCAGGCCAGCTGACAGATATAACTATGGCTACACCTTC.

In DNA form, the CDR3 reads TGTGCCAGCAGCGGCCCCCGGGACTACTACGAGCAGTACTTC. Translation: CASSGPRDYYEQYF. This chain connects TRBV5-6 to TRBJ2-7; 7 bases line up with TRBD2. Germline V CDR1 and CDR2: SGHDT, YYEEEE. The CDR3 is made up of 14 amino acids. J gave up 3 bases and V 4 bases, and 7 bases lay outside the gene matches.

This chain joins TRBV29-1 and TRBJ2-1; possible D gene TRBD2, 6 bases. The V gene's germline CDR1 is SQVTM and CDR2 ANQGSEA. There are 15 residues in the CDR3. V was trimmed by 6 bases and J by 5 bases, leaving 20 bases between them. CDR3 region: CSVEGIRGGNNEQFF. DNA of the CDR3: TGCAGCGTGGAGGGAATTCGTGGGGGAAACAATGAGCAGTTCTTC.

The CDR3 region has the DNA TGCAGCGTTGAGTCGGTTGGCGGGAAGAGCACAGATACGCAGTATTTT. It translates to CSVESVGGKSTDTQYF. The chain joins TRBV29-1 to TRBJ2-3, with D possibly being TRBD2 (6 bases). The V gene's germline CDR1 is SQVTM and CDR2 ANQGSEA. The CDR3 consists of 16 residues. Trimming cost V 3 bases and J 0 bases, with 16 bases left between them.